The clone carrying this T cell receptor beta chain has a single count. CDR3 length: 18 amino acids. The germline V and J ends were trimmed by 0 bases and 5 bases, with 24 bases remaining between them. Germline CDR1 is SGHKS and CDR2 is YYEKEE (reference sequence). The data are from a study of T cell changes during pregnancy in multiple sclerosis. The data were produced by immunoSEQ multiplex PCR, yet TCRdb's version contains in-frame clones alone and is incomplete. The profile shows around 66,000 clones, 75% to 95% of them singletons. This material consisted of peripheral blood, taken in the third trimester of pregnancy. The TCR comes from a female donor in good health, enrolled as a control in a pregnancy study. The gene calls are TRBV5-5 and TRBJ2-7; possible D gene TRBD1, 6 bases. The CDR3 here is CASSLDLRIPTGNHEQYF. In nucleotides, the CDR3 is TGTGCCAGCAGCTTGGATCTCCGAATCCCTACAGGGAACCACGAGCAGTACTTC.